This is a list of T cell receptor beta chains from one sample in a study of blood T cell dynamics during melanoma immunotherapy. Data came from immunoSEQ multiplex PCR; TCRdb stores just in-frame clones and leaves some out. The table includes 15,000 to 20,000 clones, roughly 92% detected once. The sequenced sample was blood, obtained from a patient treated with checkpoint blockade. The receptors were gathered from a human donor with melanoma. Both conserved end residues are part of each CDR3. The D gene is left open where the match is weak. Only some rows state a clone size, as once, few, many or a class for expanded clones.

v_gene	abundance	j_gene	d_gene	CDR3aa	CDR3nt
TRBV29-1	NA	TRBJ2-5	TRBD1	CSLRQGRETQYF	TGCAGCCTGCGACAGGGTAGGGAGACCCAGTACTTC
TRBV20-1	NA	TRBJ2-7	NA	CSARDYDEQYF	TGCAGTGCTAGAGATTACGACGAGCAGTACTTC
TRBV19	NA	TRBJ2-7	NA	CASSPGGNPYEQYF	TGTGCCAGTAGTCCCGGGGGTAACCCCTACGAGCAGTACTTC
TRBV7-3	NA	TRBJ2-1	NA	CASSPAGYNEQFF	TGTGCCAGCAGCCCGGCAGGGTACAATGAGCAGTTCTTC
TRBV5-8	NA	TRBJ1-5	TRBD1	CASSAGQVSNQPQHF	TGTGCCAGCAGCGCCGGACAGGTGAGCAATCAGCCCCAGCATTTT
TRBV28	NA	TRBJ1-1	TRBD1	CASSLTGWLGVNTEAFF	TGTGCCAGCAGTTTGACAGGGTGGTTGGGTGTGAACACTGAAGCTTTCTTT
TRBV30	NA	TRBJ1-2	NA	CAWSSSGQVGYTF	TGTGCCTGGTCCTCGAGCGGGCAGGTGGGCTACACCTTC
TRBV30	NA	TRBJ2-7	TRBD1	CASRGQGFYEQYF	TGTGCCTCGAGGGGACAGGGATTCTACGAGCAGTACTTC
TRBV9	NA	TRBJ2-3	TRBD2	CASSAPRTVTSGGSSTDTQYF	TGTGCCAGCAGCGCACCTCGCACGGTAACTAGCGGGGGTTCTAGCACAGATACGCAGTATTTT
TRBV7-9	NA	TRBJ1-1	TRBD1	CASSLDRSNTEAFF	TGTGCCAGCAGCTTGGACAGGTCGAACACTGAAGCTTTCTTT
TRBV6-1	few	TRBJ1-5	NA	CASSEERGNQPQHF	TGTGCCAGCAGTGAAGAAAGGGGGAATCAGCCCCAGCATTTT
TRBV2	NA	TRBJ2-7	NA	CASSNLGAYEQYF	TGTGCCAGCAGTAATCTAGGGGCCTACGAGCAGTACTTC
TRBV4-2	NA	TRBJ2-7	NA	CASSPPSAGRNEQYF	TGTGCCAGCAGCCCTCCGTCTGCAGGGAGGAACGAGCAGTACTTC
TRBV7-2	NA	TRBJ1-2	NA	CASSLAAGLWYGYTF	TGTGCCAGCAGCTTAGCGGCAGGGTTGTGGTATGGCTACACCTTC
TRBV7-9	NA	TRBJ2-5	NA	CASSLRTASETQYF	TGTGCCAGCAGCTTAAGGACGGCCAGCGAGACCCAGTACTTC
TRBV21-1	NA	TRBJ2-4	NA	CASSKLVTGDRAPIAKNIQYF	TGTGCCAGCAGCAAATTGGTGACAGGGGATAGAGCCCCAATAGCCAAAAACATTCAGTACTTC
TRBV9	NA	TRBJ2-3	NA	CASSSGLRTDTQYF	TGTGCCAGCAGCAGCGGACTCCGAACCGATACGCAGTATTTT